The entry that follows covers one T cell receptor (beta chain) sequence. Produced via immunoSEQ multiplex PCR; TCRdb's table is partial and in-frame only. The sample contains 40,000 to 60,000 clones, 80% to 95% of which appear only once. The data were taken from a study of T cell changes during pregnancy in multiple sclerosis. Germline values: CDR1 SGDLS, CDR2 YYNGEE. This CDR3 is 16 amino acids long. V gave up 3 bases and J gave up 8 bases; unmatched junction bases: 13. This sequence joins TRBV9 and TRBJ1-2; 10 nucleotides agree with TRBD1. This clonotype was obtained from a female donor with multiple sclerosis, enrolled in a pregnancy study. The sample was CD4+ T cells from peripheral blood mononuclear cells, taken in the third trimester of pregnancy. The CDR3 bases are TGTGCCAGCAGCGCCCAGGGAAGGGGACAGGGGTACGGCTACACCTTC. Its translation is CASSAQGRGQGYGYTF.